At least ten counts were recorded for the clone carrying this TCR beta chain. Its target is not known. Notes on the study in general: Tumor Treg TCRs overlapped most with tumor naive CD4+ cells. Tumor memory CD4+ T cell TCR gene usage was found to cluster with blood and lymph node memory CD4+ cells and with lymph node naive CD4+ cells.

TCRdb re-called the 5' RACE reads with MiXCR, one entry per CDR3 protein. Of about 40,000 distinct CDR3 sequences in the sample, under 20% were seen once. Trimming removed 0 bases at V and 0 bases at J, with 8 bases between. Germline V gene data show CDR1 as LGHNA and CDR2 as YSLEER. This CDR3 is 15 amino acids long. Purified naive CD4+ T cells were depleted of CD25+ Tregs. The material sequenced was naive CD4+ T cells sorted from a lymph node. Subset indicated: naive CD4+ T cells, CD4+CD45RA+CD25-. J is TRBJ1-1 and V is TRBV4-3; D not certain. The receptor's source is a female donor with breast cancer. As DNA, the CDR3 is TGCGCCAGCAGCCAAGAGCCGAGCATGAACACTGAAGCTTTCTTT. Protein product: CASSQEPSMNTEAFF.